The 26 T cell receptor beta chains listed next were all sequenced from one sample in a study of T cell responses to AZD1222 COVID-19 vaccine. The data were produced by immunoSEQ multiplex PCR, yet TCRdb's version contains in-frame clones alone and is incomplete. The sample has about 150,000 clones, roughly 90% seen once. The sample here was peripheral blood, taken 28 days after the second AZD1222 dose. All receptors derive from an adult who received the AZD1222 COVID-19 vaccine.

The chain has TRBV10-2 and TRBJ2-5; D is unclear. CDR1 and CDR2 from the germline V gene are WSHSY and SAAADI. The V end lost 7 bases, the J end lost 2 bases, and 8 bases lay between the germline ends. This CDR3 comprises 12 residues. As DNA, the CDR3 is TGCGCCAGCACAAGTTCTCAAGAGACCCAGTACTTC. Amino acid sequence: CASTSSQETQYF.

The CDR3 nucleotides read TGTGCCAGCTCACCCTCTACTGCCAACTCTGGGGCCAACGTCCTGACTTTC. It codes for CASSPSTANSGANVLTF. V and J are TRBV18 and TRBJ2-6, with no clear D. The germline V and J ends were trimmed by 3 bases and 0 bases, with 12 bases remaining between them. CDR3 length: 17 residues. Germline CDR1 is KGHSH and CDR2 is LQKENI.

CDR3 region: CASSFPGLAGQETQYF. CDR3 in DNA: TGTGCCAGCAGTTTTCCGGGACTAGCGGGACAAGAGACCCAGTACTTC. This sequence joins TRBV28 and TRBJ2-5; 13 bases are a match to TRBD2. Trimming at V came to 3 bases and at J to 2 bases, leaving 3 bases not matched to a gene. The CDR3 runs 16 residues. In germline, CDR1 is MDHEN, CDR2 SYDVKM.

In regard to this clone: The same CDR3 is also encoded by other DNA sequences in this sample. The chain has TRBV7-2 and TRBJ2-7, with D uncertain. The germline V gene has CDR1 SGHTA and CDR2 FQGNSA. Trimming pared 5 bases from V and 4 bases from J, leaving 6 bases between. The CDR3 is 11 residues long. Written as DNA, the CDR3 is TGTGCCAGCAGCCTCCGATACGAGCAGTACTTC. Protein: CASSLRYEQYF.

The chain recombines TRBV28 with TRBJ1-1; D may be TRBD1 (6 bases). The CDR3 sequence is 13 residues long. Trimming took off 8 bases at V and 5 bases at J, with 15 bases between the two ends. Germline V gene sequence: CDR1 MDHEN, CDR2 SYDVKM. The CDR3 loop reads CASVTGQVTEAFF. As DNA, the CDR3 is TGTGCCAGCGTGACAGGTCAGGTGACTGAAGCTTTCTTT.

The J gene is TRBJ1-2, the V gene TRBV10-2; no reliable D call. The length of the CDR3 is 14 residues. The germline V gene encodes CDR1 WSHSY and CDR2 SAAADI. The ends were cut back, 6 bases at V and 6 bases at J, with 17 bases in the middle. The CDR3 reads CASRSGALSDGYTF. CDR3 sequence (DNA): TGCGCCAGCAGATCGGGAGCCCTATCAGATGGCTACACCTTC.

V gene TRBV6-5 combines with J gene TRBJ1-5; 8 nucleotides align to TRBD1. CDR1 and CDR2 from the germline V gene are MNHEY and SVGAGI. With 3 bases clipped from V and 5 bases from J, the junction kept 9 bases outside the gene matches. The CDR3 has 16 amino acids. CDR3 protein: CASSYSRDRSDQPQHF. In nucleotides, the CDR3 is TGTGCCAGCAGTTATAGCCGGGACAGGAGTGATCAGCCCCAGCATTTT.

This rearrangement joins TRBV6-5 to TRBJ1-6; D uncertain. This CDR3 has 12 residues. CDR1 is MNHEY and CDR2 is SVGAGI in the germline V gene. The germline V and J ends were trimmed by 0 bases and 15 bases, with 9 bases remaining between them. The chain's CDR3 is CASSYSGQDLHF. CDR3 nucleotide sequence: TGTGCCAGCAGTTACTCGGGCCAGGACCTCCACTTT.

The rearrangement uses TRBV6-2 or TRBV6-3 and TRBJ2-3; 13 positions match TRBD2. The germline gives CDR1 MNHEY, CDR2 SVGEGT. V shed 5 bases and J 3 bases; nucleotides not matched to a gene: 8. This CDR3 has 17 amino acids. This CDR3 is CASSHGLAGASTDTQYF. The CDR3 DNA follows: TGTGCCAGCAGTCATGGACTAGCGGGAGCTTCAACAGATACGCAGTATTTT.

The rearrangement links TRBV18 to TRBJ2-1; perhaps TRBD2 as D (5 bases). CDR3 length: 13 amino acids. The germline gives CDR1 KGHSH, CDR2 LQKENI. Trimming left V 4 bases short and J 3 bases short, with 7 bases between. This CDR3 is CASSQGLYNEQFF. Here the CDR3 DNA reads TGTGCCAGCTCACAAGGACTCTACAATGAGCAGTTCTTC.

V usage is TRBV24-1 and J usage is TRBJ1-5; unclear D gene. The CDR3 has 13 residues. Trimming cost V 4 bases and J 9 bases, with 12 bases left between them. Germline CDR1 reads KGHDR; CDR2 reads SFDVKD. In nucleotides, the CDR3 is TGTGCCACCAGTGACCGCGGTGAAGGGCCCCAGCATTTT. This gives the protein CATSDRGEGPQHF.

The V call is TRBV19, the J call TRBJ1-5, with D unresolved. The V gene lost 6 bases and the J gene lost 0 bases, with 12 bases spanning the gap. The CDR3 is made up of 15 amino acids. Germline CDR1 and CDR2: LNHDA and SQIVND (reference sequence). This CDR3 is CASSPSRGSNQPQHF. CDR3 nucleotide sequence: TGTGCCAGTAGCCCCAGTCGGGGTAGCAATCAGCCCCAGCATTTT.

This chain links TRBV5-4 with TRBJ1-1, with D hard to call. CDR1 and CDR2 from the germline V gene are SGHNT and YYREEE (reference sequence). Trimming took off 5 bases at V and 3 bases at J, with 11 bases between the two ends. CDR3 length: 13 residues. Here the CDR3 DNA reads TGTGCCAGCAGGACCGAGGCGTACACTGAAGCTTTCTTT. Protein product: CASRTEAYTEAFF.

The chain carries TRBV19 and TRBJ2-2, with D possibly being TRBD1 or TRBD2 (6 bases each). V gave up 2 bases and J gave up 6 bases, with 13 bases separating them. Germline V lookup: CDR1 LNHDA, CDR2 SQIVND (reference sequence). The CDR3 runs to 15 residues. This CDR3 is CASSIPPGAAGELFF. The CDR3 nucleotides are TGTGCCAGTAGTATACCCCCGGGGGCCGCCGGGGAGCTGTTTTTT.

The chain uses TRBV5-8 and TRBJ1-1; D gene unclear. Germline CDR1 is SGHTS and CDR2 is YDEGEE. The CDR3 consists of 13 residues. V dropped 1 base and J dropped 2 bases, with 6 bases sitting between them. The CDR3 coding sequence is TGTGCCAGCAGCTTGCACCATAACACTGAAGCTTTCTTT. Its translation is CASSLHHNTEAFF. The whole variable domain, remainder taken from reference TRBV5-8 and TRBJ1-1, is EAGVTQSPTHLIKTRGQQATLRCSPISGHTSVYWYQQALGLGLQFLLWYDEGEERNRGNFPPRFSGRQFPNYSSELNVNALELEDSALYLCASSLHHNTEAFFGQGTRLTVV.

The chain joins TRBV19 to TRBJ2-3; TRBD2 might be the D (5 bases). CDR1 is LNHDA, CDR2 SQIVND, per germline (reference sequence). This CDR3 spans 13 amino acids. V gave up 6 bases and J gave up 6 bases, with 13 bases separating them. CDR3: CASRPPPGDTQYF. For the CDR3, the DNA is TGTGCCAGTAGGCCCCCCCCGGGGGATACGCAGTATTTT.

The rearrangement uses TRBV5-6 and TRBJ2-3; the match to TRBD2 covers 9 bases. The CDR3 has 17 residues. V shed 4 bases and J 6 bases; nucleotides not matched to a gene: 15. CDR1 and CDR2 from the germline V gene are SGHDT and YYEEEE. CDR3 sequence reads: CASSHETSGRAWDTQYF. CDR3 sequence (DNA): TGTGCCAGCAGCCACGAGACTAGCGGCAGGGCCTGGGATACGCAGTATTTT.

The rearrangement joins TRBV7-8 to TRBJ1-6; TRBD1 agrees at 10 bases. Germline lookup yields CDR1 SGHVS and CDR2 FQNEAQ. This CDR3 has 16 amino acids. Germline trimming cut 5 bases from V and 9 bases from J; bases unmatched to any gene: 10. Written as DNA, the CDR3 is TGTGCCAGCAGCACGCCTGGACAGGGGGGTTTTTCACCCCTCCACTTT. It codes for CASSTPGQGGFSPLHF.

The chain carries TRBV30 and TRBJ1-5, with a weak D call TRBD1 (6 bases). There are 14 residues in the CDR3. Germline-derived CDR1 and CDR2 are GTSNPN and SVGIG (reference sequence). The V and J ends lost 2 bases and 5 bases respectively, with 13 bases between them. Here the CDR3 DNA reads TGTGCCTGGAGTACCCGCTACAGGGATCAGCCCCAGCATTTT. Translated: CAWSTRYRDQPQHF.

The J gene is TRBJ1-4, the V gene TRBV6-2 or TRBV6-3; D is uncertain. This CDR3 region has 14 residues. Germline CDR1 reads MNHEY; CDR2 reads SVGEGT. V dropped 2 bases and J dropped 5 bases, with 9 bases sitting between them. CDR3 residues: CASSYAQPNEKLFF. In DNA, the CDR3 is TGTGCCAGCAGTTACGCGCAGCCGAATGAAAAACTGTTTTTT.

The chain has TRBV5-1 and TRBJ1-2; the match to TRBD1 covers 7 bases. This CDR3 is built from 13 residues. CDR1 is SGHRS and CDR2 is YFSETQ in the germline V gene. With V trimmed by 0 bases and J by 4 bases, 0 bases remained unmatched. CDR3 DNA sequence: TGCGCCAGCAGCTTGGACAGGGGCTATGGCTACACCTTC. It specifies CASSLDRGYGYTF. The full variable domain, its missing parts supplied by reference TRBV5-1 and TRBJ1-2, is KAGVTQTPRYLIKTRGQQVTLSCSPISGHRSVSWYQQTPGQGLQFLFEYFSETQRNKGNFPGRFSGRQFSNSRSEMNVSTLELGDSALYLCASSLDRGYGYTFGSGTRLTVV.

The chain carries TRBV28 and TRBJ1-1; weak D call: TRBD1 (6 bases). V was clipped by 10 bases and J by 9 bases, with 12 bases between them. Germline lookup yields CDR1 MDHEN and CDR2 SYDVKM. The CDR3 has 10 amino acids. CDR3 region: CATAGAKAFF. DNA for the CDR3: TGTGCCACCGCGGGGGCCAAAGCTTTCTTT. Variable domain in full (rest from reference TRBV28 and TRBJ1-1): DVKVTQSSRYLVKRTGEKVFLECVQDMDHENMFWYRQDPGLGLRLIYFSYDVKMKEKGDIPEGYSVSREKKERFSLILESASTNQTSMYLCATAGAKAFFGQGTRLTVV.

The V gene is TRBV11-2, the J gene TRBJ2-1; 12 nucleotides align to TRBD2. With V trimmed by 3 bases and J by 10 bases, 7 bases remained unmatched. Germline values: CDR1 SGHAT, CDR2 FQNNGV. The CDR3 runs to 15 residues. CDR3 sequence: CASSFGLAGHREQFF. The CDR3, as DNA: TGTGCCAGCAGCTTTGGACTAGCGGGGCACAGAGAGCAGTTCTTC.

This clone occurred once. CDR3: CSAKQGGGYTF. In nucleotides, the CDR3 is TGCAGTGCCAAACAGGGGGGAGGCTACACCTTC. The rearrangement uses TRBV20-1 and TRBJ1-2, with TRBD1 matching 8 bases. The CDR3 is made up of 11 amino acids. Germline lookup yields CDR1 DFQATT and CDR2 SNEGSKA (reference sequence). Germline trimming cut 6 bases from V and 8 bases from J; bases unmatched to any gene: 5.

This chain connects TRBV5-1 to TRBJ1-1; tentative D call: TRBD1 (5 bases). Germline V gene data show CDR1 as SGHRS and CDR2 as YFSETQ. The V gene lost 3 bases and the J gene lost 3 bases, with 15 bases spanning the gap. This CDR3 region has 15 residues. DNA for the CDR3: TGCGCCAGCAGCTCCGGGGGAGCGGTCGACACTGAAGCTTTCTTT. Protein: CASSSGGAVDTEAFF.

This chain joins TRBV30 and TRBJ1-5; D is unresolved. There are 14 residues in the CDR3. Trimming took off 3 bases at V and 6 bases at J, with 15 bases between the two ends. Germline loops: CDR1 GTSNPN, CDR2 SVGIG (reference sequence). CDR3 DNA: TGTGCCTGGAGAAGGGATGGGGTCGGTCAGCCCCAGCATTTT. This encodes CAWRRDGVGQPQHF.